This TCR beta chain was identified during a study of cytomegalovirus exposure and HLA in healthy donors. Overall study findings and caveats: Highly shared variants forming one cluster were likely a sequencing artifact. In a later analysis, a genetic analysis reported fewer productive-TCR N-insertions in an Asian-associated ancestry cluster than the cohort average. Later analysis placed DRB1 highest and HLA-C lowest in TCR association rates, which differed by HLA locus.

Donors were nominally healthy when sampled, though unrecorded immune exposures were likely. On this clone itself: What it recognizes is unknown.

In the PCR, 60 Vbeta and 13 Jbeta primers were used. TCRdb keeps only in-frame clones here, not all; method: immunoSEQ multiplex PCR. The sample has around 200,000 clones; approximately 85% are singletons. The TCR was taken from a woman aged 18 to 35 in good health and CMV-seronegative. Source material: PBMCs.

The CDR3 sequence: CASSLTLNTGELFF. DNA for the CDR3: TGTGCCAGCAGCTTAACCCTGAACACCGGGGAGCTGTTTTTT. The V gene is TRBV7-3, the J gene TRBJ2-2; D is unresolved. Trimming took 0 bases from V and 1 from J, leaving 3 bases between them. Germline-derived CDR1 and CDR2 are SGHTA and FQGTGA. The CDR3 is made up of 14 amino acids.